Below, 2 T cell receptor beta chains from the same sample are listed, as sequenced in a study of a mutant IDH1 vaccine in newly diagnosed glioma (dated by TCRdb to the early 2020s). The method behind the library was the immunoSEQ multiplex PCR assay. What TCRdb holds here is the immuneACCESS table cut down to in-frame rearrangements. Part of the clones is not present; checked against another copy, under half of the missing clones reflect an unresolved V gene, and the others are unexplained. The sample table contains over 60,000 clones; only one count was recorded for 89% of them. The ten top clones hold around 1.9% of the sample. The antigens these receptors bind are not known. Sample time point, as interpreted from the label and publication: week 11, during vaccination. A 20-mer mutant IDH1 peptide at 300 micrograms in Montanide made up each vaccine dose, which was injected subcutaneously together with topical imiquimod.

Material: PBMCs, obtained from a glioma patient whose treatment included an IDH1 peptide vaccine. Receptors originate from a middle-aged man with glioma.

The J gene is TRBJ1-2, the V gene TRBV6-6; 9 nucleotides line up with TRBD1. Trimming took 6 bases from V and 3 from J; bases not matched to a gene: 5. CDR3 length: 14 amino acids. Germline V gene sequence: CDR1 MNHNY, CDR2 SVGAGI (reference sequence). The CDR3 spells CASRETGGYYGYTF. In DNA, the CDR3 is TGTGCCAGCAGAGAGACAGGGGGATACTATGGCTACACCTTC.

This chain joins TRBV28 and TRBJ1-5; D is undetermined. V shed 6 bases and J shed 3 bases, with 9 bases lying between them. The CDR3 consists of 13 residues. CDR1 is MDHEN and CDR2 is SYDVKM in the germline V gene. CDR3 DNA sequence: TGTGCCAGCAGCGTAATGAACAATCAGCCCCAGCATTTT. Residues: CASSVMNNQPQHF.